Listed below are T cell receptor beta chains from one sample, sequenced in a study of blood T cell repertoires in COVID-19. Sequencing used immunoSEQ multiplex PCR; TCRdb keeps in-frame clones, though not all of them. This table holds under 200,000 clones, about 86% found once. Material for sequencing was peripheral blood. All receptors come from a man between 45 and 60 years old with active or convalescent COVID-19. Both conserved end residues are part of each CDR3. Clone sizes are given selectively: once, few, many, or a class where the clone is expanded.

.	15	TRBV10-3	CATLPGTTNTGELFF
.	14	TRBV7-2	CASSLEGVGNTIYF
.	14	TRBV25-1	CASSVTGGAGEQYF
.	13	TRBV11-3	CASSLTGDYGYTF
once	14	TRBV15	CATSRGNIPSGQYF
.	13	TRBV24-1	CATSDTYPHEQFF
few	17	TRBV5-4	CASSRLAGGLIAGELFF
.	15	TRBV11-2	CASSKSGTEYNEQFF
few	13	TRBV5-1	CASSLEGGWEQYF
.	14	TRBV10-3	CAISRTSDNSPLHF
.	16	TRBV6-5	CASSYSGGAADTEAFF
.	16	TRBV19	CASSKDRDRVNQPQHF
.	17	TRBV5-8	CASSGGTVTLAKNIQYF
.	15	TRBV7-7	CASRPREEGNYGYTF
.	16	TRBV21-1	CASTSLTSGHTGELFF
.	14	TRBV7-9	CASSLGGGDYGYTF
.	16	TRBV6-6	CASSYVGDSLNEKLFF
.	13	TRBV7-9	CASLPGGATEAFF
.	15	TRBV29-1	CSVVPTSPLQETQYF
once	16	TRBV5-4	CASSKPGQLSGNTIYF
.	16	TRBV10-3	CAISESGRGIGNEQFF
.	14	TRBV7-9	CASSSMGGLFGYTF
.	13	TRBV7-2	CASSLGQNYEQYF
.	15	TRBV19	CASSIGGSLRQPQHF
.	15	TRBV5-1	CASSLRPLASETQYF
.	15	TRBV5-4	CASSRQGVESYGYTF
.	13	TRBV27	CASSQGVSYGYTF
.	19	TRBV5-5	CASSLPSGQGAGGRNGYTF
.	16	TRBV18	CASSLRGPPNTGELFF
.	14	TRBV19	CASSINRESTEAFF
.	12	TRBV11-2	CASSLGEYGYTF
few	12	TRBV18	CASSQSLAEQYF
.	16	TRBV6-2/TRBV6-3	CASSYRALSRGTEAFF
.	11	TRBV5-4	CASRTNEKLFF
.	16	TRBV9	CASSPAPAGGPDTQYF
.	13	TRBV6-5	CASARESSRGQFF
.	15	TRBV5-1	CASSLEGGKNTEAFF
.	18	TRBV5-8	CASSLAEGRGRTYNEQFF
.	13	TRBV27	CASRDTYNSPLHF